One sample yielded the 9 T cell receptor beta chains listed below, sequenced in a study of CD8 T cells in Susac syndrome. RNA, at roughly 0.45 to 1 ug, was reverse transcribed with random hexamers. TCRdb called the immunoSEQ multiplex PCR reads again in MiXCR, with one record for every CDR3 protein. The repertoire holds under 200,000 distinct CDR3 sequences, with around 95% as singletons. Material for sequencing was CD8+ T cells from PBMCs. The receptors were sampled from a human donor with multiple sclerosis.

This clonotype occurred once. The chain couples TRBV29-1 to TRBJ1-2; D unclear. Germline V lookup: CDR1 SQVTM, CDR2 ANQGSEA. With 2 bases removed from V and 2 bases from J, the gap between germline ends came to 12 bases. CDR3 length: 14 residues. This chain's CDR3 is CSVESFGQNYGYTF. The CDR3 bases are TGCAGCGTTGAATCGTTTGGGCAGAACTATGGCTACACCTTC.

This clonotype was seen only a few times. In nucleotides, the CDR3 is TGCAGCGTTGAAGGGGGGGAAGTTGGCTACGAGCAGTACTTC. Its translation: CSVEGGEVGYEQYF. This chain links TRBV29-1 with TRBJ2-7; weak D call: TRBD2 (6 bases). The CDR3 covers 14 residues. CDR1 and CDR2 from the germline V gene are SQVTM and ANQGSEA. V was shortened by 1 base and J by 3 bases, with 13 bases between the two germline ends.

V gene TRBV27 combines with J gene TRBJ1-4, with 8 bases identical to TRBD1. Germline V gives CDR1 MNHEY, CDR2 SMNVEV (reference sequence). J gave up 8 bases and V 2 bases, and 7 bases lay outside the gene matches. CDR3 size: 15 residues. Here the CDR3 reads CASSLQGAIWEKLFF. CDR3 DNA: TGTGCCAGCAGTTTACAGGGGGCTATTTGGGAAAAACTGTTTTTT.

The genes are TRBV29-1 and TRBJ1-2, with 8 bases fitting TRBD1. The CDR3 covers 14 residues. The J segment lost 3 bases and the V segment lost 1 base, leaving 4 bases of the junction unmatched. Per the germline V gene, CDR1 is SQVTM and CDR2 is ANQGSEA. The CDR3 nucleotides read TGCAGCGTTGAAGGGCCAGGGGGCGACTATGGCTACACCTTC. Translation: CSVEGPGGDYGYTF. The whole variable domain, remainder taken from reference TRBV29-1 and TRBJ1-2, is SAVISQKPSRDICQRGTSLTIQCQVDSQVTMMFWYRQQPGQSLTLIATANQGSEATYESGFVIDKFPISRPNLTFSTLTVSNMSPEDSSIYLCSVEGPGGDYGYTFGSGTRLTVV.

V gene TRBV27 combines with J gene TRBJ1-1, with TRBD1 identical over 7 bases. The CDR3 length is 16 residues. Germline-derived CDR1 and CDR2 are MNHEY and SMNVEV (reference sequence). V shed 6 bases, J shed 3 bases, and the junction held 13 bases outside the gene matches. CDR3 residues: CASSPDRVGKDTEAFF. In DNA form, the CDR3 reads TGTGCCAGCAGCCCCGACAGGGTGGGTAAGGACACTGAAGCTTTCTTT.

The CDR3 DNA sequence: TGCAGCGTTGTGCTAGGGGTTCACGAGTATGAGCAGTTCTTC. Its translation is CSVVLGVHEYEQFF. This chain uses TRBV29-1 with TRBJ2-1; maybe TRBD1 (5 bases). CDR3 length: 14 residues. Trimming took 4 bases from V and 8 from J, leaving 18 bases between them. Germline lookup yields CDR1 SQVTM and CDR2 ANQGSEA.

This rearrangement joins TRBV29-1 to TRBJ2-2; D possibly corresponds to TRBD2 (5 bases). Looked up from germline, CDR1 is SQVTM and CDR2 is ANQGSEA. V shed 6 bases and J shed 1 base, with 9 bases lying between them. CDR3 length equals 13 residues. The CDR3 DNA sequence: TGCAGCGTGTTACGGGGGAACACCGGGGAGCTGTTTTTT. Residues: CSVLRGNTGELFF.

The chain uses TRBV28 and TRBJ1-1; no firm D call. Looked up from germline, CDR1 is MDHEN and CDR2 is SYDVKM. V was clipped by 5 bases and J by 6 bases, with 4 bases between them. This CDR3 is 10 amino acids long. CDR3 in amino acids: CASSRAEAFF. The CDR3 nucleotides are TGTGCCAGCAGTCGTGCTGAAGCTTTCTTT.

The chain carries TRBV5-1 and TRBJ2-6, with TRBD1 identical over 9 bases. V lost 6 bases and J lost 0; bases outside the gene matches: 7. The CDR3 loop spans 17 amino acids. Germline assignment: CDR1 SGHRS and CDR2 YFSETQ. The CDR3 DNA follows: TGCGCCAGCATGGCTCCGGGACAGGGCTCTGGGGCCAACGTCCTGACTTTC. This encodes CASMAPGQGSGANVLTF.